The rows below give T cell receptor beta chains drawn from one sample of a study of OX40 agonist ivuxolimab in advanced cancers. The data were produced by immunoSEQ multiplex PCR, yet TCRdb's version contains in-frame clones alone and is incomplete. The table shows over 70,000 clones, with approximately 91% occurring only once. Material: CD4+ or CD8+ T cells sorted from blood, obtained in a trial of the OX40 agonist ivuxolimab. The source is an adult with an advanced solid tumor such as melanoma, head and neck, liver or kidney cancer. Each CDR3 is given with its conserved first and last residue. The D gene is left open where the match is weak. Clone size, where shown, is once, few, many, or a class for clones that have expanded.

j_call,d_call,v_call,clone_size,cdr3_nt,cdr3_aa
TRBJ2-7,.,TRBV30,.,TGTGCCTGGGTGAAAGGGTCCGGGACCCTTGGGGGAGAGCAGTACTTC,CAWVKGSGTLGGEQYF
TRBJ2-1,TRBD2,TRBV7-2,.,TGTGCCAGCAGCTTAGCCGGAGCGGGAGTCAGCAATGAGCAGTTCTTC,CASSLAGAGVSNEQFF
TRBJ2-7,TRBD2,TRBV18,few,TGTGCCAGCTCACCCCTAGCGGGAGTACGAACCTACGAGCAGTACTTC,CASSPLAGVRTYEQYF
TRBJ2-1,TRBD1,TRBV7-9,.,TGTGCCAGCAGCCAACAGGGGGCGGGCTACAATGAGCAGTTCTTC,CASSQQGAGYNEQFF
TRBJ2-5,TRBD1,TRBV18,.,TGTGCCAGCTCACCATCTTACAGGGGATTGGGGGAGACCCAGTACTTC,CASSPSYRGLGETQYF
TRBJ1-2,.,TRBV6-1,few,TGTGCCAGCAGTGAACAGGGGAGCTATGGCTACACCTTC,CASSEQGSYGYTF
TRBJ2-7,.,TRBV27,.,TGTGCCAGCAGTTCAGGGAGACTAGCCTACGAGCAGTACTTC,CASSSGRLAYEQYF
TRBJ1-4,TRBD1,TRBV2,.,TGTGCCAGCAGTGAAGCAGGGACAGGGAATGAAAAACTGTTTTTT,CASSEAGTGNEKLFF
TRBJ2-1,TRBD2,TRBV30,.,TGTGCCTGGAGTACACTAGCGGCGGGCAATGAGCAGTTCTTC,CAWSTLAAGNEQFF
TRBJ2-5,.,TRBV5-4,.,TGTGCCAGCAGCTTGGGGGGCGGGGTAGAGACCCAGTACTTC,CASSLGGGVETQYF
TRBJ2-1,TRBD2,TRBV7-6,.,TGTGCCAGCAGCTCCCCGGGACTAGCGGGAGGGCAGGAGGAGCAGTTCTTC,CASSSPGLAGGQEEQFF
TRBJ1-3,.,TRBV7-6,.,TGTGCCAGCAGCTTAACTGGAAACACCATATATTTT,CASSLTGNTIYF
TRBJ1-2,TRBD1,TRBV6-6,.,TGTGCCAGCAGTACCGACAGGGGGTTCTATGGCTACACCTTC,CASSTDRGFYGYTF
TRBJ2-7,.,TRBV18,.,TGTGCCAGCTCACCATCGAGCTCCTACGAGCAGTACTTC,CASSPSSSYEQYF
TRBJ2-1,TRBD2,TRBV10-1,.,TGCGCCAGCAGTGAGTCGGGTATCGCGGGAGGGGAGAACAATGAGCAGTTCTTC,CASSESGIAGGENNEQFF
TRBJ2-2,.,TRBV4-3,.,TGCGCCAGCAGCCCTAACTGGGGTGGGACCGGGGAGCTGTTTTTT,CASSPNWGGTGELFF
TRBJ2-3,.,TRBV5-4,.,TGTGCCAGCAGTGGACGGGACTCCTTTACAGATACGCAGTATTTT,CASSGRDSFTDTQYF
TRBJ2-1,TRBD2,TRBV30,.,TGTGCCTGGAGTAAGGGACTAGCGGCCTACAATGAGCAGTTCTTC,CAWSKGLAAYNEQFF
TRBJ1-1,.,TRBV7-2,.,TGTGCCAGCAGCGGGATGGGTCAGAACACTGAAGCTTTCTTT,CASSGMGQNTEAFF
TRBJ1-2,TRBD1,TRBV6-5,.,TGTGCCAGCATTTCGACAGGGCCCAACTATGGCTACACCTTC,CASISTGPNYGYTF
TRBJ2-1,TRBD2,TRBV5-8,.,TGTGCCAGCAGAGAAGTCGGGCGGGGGGCCTACAATGAGCAGTTCTTC,CASREVGRGAYNEQFF
TRBJ2-5,.,TRBV30,.,TGTGCCTGGGCTCCTTGGGGGCGGGGCCAAGAAGAGACCCAGTACTTC,CAWAPWGRGQEETQYF